This T cell receptor (beta chain) was retrieved from a study of shared clonotypes between healthy human individuals. This was a deep-level run. The unsorted PBMC sample used ten immunoSEQ deep assay plates. Data came from immunoSEQ multiplex PCR; TCRdb stores just in-frame clones and leaves some out. The sample yields 450,000 to 550,000 clones, less than 85% seen once. This CDR3 spans 14 amino acids. Germline CDR1 is MNHEY and CDR2 is SVGAGI. Trimming cost V 1 base and J 0 bases, with 6 bases left between them. The sample consisted of PBMCs. The chain has TRBV6-5 and TRBJ2-5, with a weak D call TRBD1 (5 bases). This TCR was recovered from a woman aged 40 to 50 in good health. Some clones in this sample may be carry-over from other donors' samples. The CDR3 nucleotides read TGTGCCAGCAGTTACTGGGGCCACCAAGAGACCCAGTACTTC. Residues: CASSYWGHQETQYF.